This T cell receptor (beta chain) was profiled in a study of cytomegalovirus exposure and HLA in healthy donors. As for the study in general: In a later analysis, it was reported that the roughly 130 validation repertoires had been produced on the same platform as the 670 or so repertoires belonging to the first cohort.

Repertoires were generated with immunoSEQ multiplex PCR, while TCRdb's copy carries only in-frame clones and drops some. This sample has about 130,000 clones; just under 90% occur once, and the top ten carry around 5.9%. V was clipped by 3 bases and J by 5 bases; unmatched bases: 6. This CDR3 comprises 16 residues. Germline CDR1 SGHTA, CDR2 FQGNSA. About this clone: Its target is not known.

From the 120-subject validation cohort, which was separate from the roughly 700-subject first cohort, the donors were drawn. Study outcomes and limitations: Researchers counted about 150 TCR beta chains as cytomegalovirus-associated. Confirmation was obtained in vitro that a few CMV-associated chains are specific for CMV antigens.

Specimen: PBMCs. V and J are TRBV7-2 and TRBJ1-6, with 8 positions matching TRBD1. The sequence was collected from a woman in her 30s in good health and CMV-seropositive. CDR3 in amino acids: CASSFRTGKDNSPLHF. The CDR3 bases are TGTGCCAGCAGCTTCAGGACAGGGAAAGATAATTCACCCCTCCACTTT.